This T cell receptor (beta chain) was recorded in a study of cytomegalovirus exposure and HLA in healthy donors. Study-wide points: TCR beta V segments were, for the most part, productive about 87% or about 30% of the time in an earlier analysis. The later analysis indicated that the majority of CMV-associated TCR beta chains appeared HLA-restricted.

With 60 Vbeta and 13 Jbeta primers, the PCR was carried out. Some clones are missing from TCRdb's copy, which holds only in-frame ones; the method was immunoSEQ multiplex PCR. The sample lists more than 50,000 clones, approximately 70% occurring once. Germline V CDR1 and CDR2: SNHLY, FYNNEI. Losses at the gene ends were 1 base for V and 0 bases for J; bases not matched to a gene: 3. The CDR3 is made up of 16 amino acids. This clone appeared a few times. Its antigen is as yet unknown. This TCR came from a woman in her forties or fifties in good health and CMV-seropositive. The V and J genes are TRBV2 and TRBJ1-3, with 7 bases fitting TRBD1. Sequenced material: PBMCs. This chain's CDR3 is CASSEVGTASGNTIYF. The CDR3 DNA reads TGTGCCAGCAGTGAAGTGGGGACAGCCTCTGGAAACACCATATATTTT.